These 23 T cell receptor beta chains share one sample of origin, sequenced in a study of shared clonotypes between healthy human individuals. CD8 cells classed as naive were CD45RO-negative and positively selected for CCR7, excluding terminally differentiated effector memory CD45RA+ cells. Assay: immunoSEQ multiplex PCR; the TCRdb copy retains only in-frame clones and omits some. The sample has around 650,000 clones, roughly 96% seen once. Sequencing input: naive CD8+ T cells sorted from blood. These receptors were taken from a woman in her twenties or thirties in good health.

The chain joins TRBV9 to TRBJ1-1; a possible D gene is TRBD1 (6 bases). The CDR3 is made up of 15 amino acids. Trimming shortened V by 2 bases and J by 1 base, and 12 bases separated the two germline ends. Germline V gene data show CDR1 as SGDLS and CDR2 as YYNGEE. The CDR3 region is CASSVRDTENTEAFF. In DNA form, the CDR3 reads TGTGCCAGCAGCGTCCGGGACACCGAGAACACTGAAGCTTTCTTT.

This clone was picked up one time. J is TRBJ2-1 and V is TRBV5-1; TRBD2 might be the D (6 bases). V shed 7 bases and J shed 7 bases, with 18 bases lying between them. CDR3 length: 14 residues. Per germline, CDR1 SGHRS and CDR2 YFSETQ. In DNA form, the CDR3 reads TGCGCCAGCGGCACTAGCTCTTCTTCTAATGAGCAGTTCTTC. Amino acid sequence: CASGTSSSSNEQFF.

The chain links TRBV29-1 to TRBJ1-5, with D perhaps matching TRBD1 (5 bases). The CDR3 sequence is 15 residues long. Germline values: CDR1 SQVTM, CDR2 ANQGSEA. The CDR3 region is CGPVRAGGPNQPQHF. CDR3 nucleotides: TGCGGCCCAGTCAGGGCTGGCGGGCCGAATCAGCCCCAGCATTTT.

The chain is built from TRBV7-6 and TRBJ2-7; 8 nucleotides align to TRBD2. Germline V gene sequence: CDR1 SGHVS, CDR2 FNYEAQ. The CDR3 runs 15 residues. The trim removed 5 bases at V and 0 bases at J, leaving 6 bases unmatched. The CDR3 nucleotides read TGTGCCAGCAGCCCCGGAGCGGGGGACTCCTACGAGCAGTACTTC. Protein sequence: CASSPGAGDSYEQYF.

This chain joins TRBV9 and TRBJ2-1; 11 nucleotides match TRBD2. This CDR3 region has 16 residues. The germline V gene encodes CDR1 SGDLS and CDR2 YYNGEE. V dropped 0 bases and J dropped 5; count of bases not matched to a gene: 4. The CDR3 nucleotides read TGTGCCAGCAGCGTAGAACCGACTAGCGGGAACAATGAGCAGTTCTTC. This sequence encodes CASSVEPTSGNNEQFF.

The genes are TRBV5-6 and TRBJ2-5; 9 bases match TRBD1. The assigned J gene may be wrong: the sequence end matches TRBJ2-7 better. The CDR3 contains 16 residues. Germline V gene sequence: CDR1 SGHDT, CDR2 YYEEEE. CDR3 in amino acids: CASRSRVGQGIYEQYF. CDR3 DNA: TGTGCCAGCAGATCGCGGGTGGGACAGGGAATCTACGAGCAGTACTTC.

As DNA, the CDR3 is TGTGCCAGCAGCTTGGACGGACAGGGTACTATCGAGCAGTACTTC. The encoded protein is CASSLDGQGTIEQYF. The chain combines TRBV5-6 with TRBJ2-7; 8 bases are shared with TRBD1. CDR3 length: 15 residues. The germline V gene encodes CDR1 SGHDT and CDR2 YYEEEE. V was pared by 0 bases and J by 6 bases, with 8 bases of the junction left unmatched.

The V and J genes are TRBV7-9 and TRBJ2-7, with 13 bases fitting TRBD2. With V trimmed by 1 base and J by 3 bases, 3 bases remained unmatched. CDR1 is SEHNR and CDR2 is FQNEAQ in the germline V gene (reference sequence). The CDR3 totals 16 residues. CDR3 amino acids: CASSLGLAGGNYEQYF. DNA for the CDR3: TGTGCCAGCAGCTTAGGACTAGCGGGAGGAAACTACGAGCAGTACTTC.

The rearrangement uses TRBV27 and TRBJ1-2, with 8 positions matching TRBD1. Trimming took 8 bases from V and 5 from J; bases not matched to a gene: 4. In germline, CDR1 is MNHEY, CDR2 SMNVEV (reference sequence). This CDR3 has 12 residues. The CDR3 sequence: CASWTGKYGYTF. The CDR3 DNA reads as TGTGCCAGCTGGACAGGGAAATATGGCTACACCTTC.

The CDR3 spells CASSLPTGNYEQYF. Here the CDR3 DNA reads TGTGCCAGCAGCCTCCCGACAGGGAACTACGAGCAGTACTTC. The chain uses TRBV11-2 and TRBJ2-7; 7 nucleotides align to TRBD1. The CDR3 is made up of 14 amino acids. With 5 bases clipped from V and 3 bases from J, the junction kept 7 bases outside the gene matches. CDR1 and CDR2 from the germline V gene are SGHAT and FQNNGV.

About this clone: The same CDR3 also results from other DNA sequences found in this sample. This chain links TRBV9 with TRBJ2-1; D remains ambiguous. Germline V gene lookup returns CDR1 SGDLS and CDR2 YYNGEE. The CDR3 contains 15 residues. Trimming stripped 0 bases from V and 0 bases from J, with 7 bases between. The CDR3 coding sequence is TGTGCCAGCAGCGTAGGACAAAGCTCCTACAATGAGCAGTTCTTC. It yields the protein CASSVGQSSYNEQFF.

The CDR3 bases are TGTGCCAGCAGTTACGGAGGAATGGACAATGAGCAGTTCTTC. Encoded protein: CASSYGGMDNEQFF. The chain has TRBV6-6 and TRBJ2-1, with D possibly matching TRBD2 (5 bases). Germline CDR1 and CDR2: MNHNY and SVGAGI (reference sequence). The V and J ends lost 2 bases and 5 bases respectively, with 10 bases between them. This CDR3 comprises 14 residues.

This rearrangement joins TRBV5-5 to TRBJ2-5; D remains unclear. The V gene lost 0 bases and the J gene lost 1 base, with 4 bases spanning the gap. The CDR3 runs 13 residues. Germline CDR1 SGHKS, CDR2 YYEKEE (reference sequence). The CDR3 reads CASSLDLQETQYF. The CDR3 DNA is TGTGCCAGCAGCTTGGACCTCCAAGAGACCCAGTACTTC.

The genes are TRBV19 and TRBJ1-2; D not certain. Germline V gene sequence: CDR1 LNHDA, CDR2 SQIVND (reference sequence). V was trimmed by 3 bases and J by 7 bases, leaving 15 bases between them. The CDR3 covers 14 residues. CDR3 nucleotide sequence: TGTGCCAGTAGTATTGACACGGAAATCTTTGGCTACACCTTC. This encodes CASSIDTEIFGYTF.

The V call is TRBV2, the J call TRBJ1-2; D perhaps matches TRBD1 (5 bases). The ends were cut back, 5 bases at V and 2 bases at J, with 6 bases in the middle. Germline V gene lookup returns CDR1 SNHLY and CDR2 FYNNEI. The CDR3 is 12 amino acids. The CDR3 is CASSSGNYGYTF. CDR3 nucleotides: TGTGCCAGCAGTTCAGGGAACTATGGCTACACCTTC.

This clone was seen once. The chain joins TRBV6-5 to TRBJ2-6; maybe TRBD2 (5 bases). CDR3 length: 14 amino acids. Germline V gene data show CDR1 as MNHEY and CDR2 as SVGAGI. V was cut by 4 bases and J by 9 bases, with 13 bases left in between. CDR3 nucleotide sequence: TGTGCCAGCAGTTCCCCGGGAAGTTACAACGTCCTGACTTTC. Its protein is CASSSPGSYNVLTF.

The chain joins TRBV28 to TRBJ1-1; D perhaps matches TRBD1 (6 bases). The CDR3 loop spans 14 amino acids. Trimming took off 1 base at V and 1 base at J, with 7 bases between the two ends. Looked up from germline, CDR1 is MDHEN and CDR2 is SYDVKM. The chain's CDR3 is CASSLSRGNTEAFF. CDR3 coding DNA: TGTGCCAGCAGTTTATCCAGGGGGAACACTGAAGCTTTCTTT. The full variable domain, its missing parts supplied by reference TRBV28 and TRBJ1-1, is DVKVTQSSRYLVKRTGEKVFLECVQDMDHENMFWYRQDPGLGLRLIYFSYDVKMKEKGDIPEGYSVSREKKERFSLILESASTNQTSMYLCASSLSRGNTEAFFGQGTRLTVV.

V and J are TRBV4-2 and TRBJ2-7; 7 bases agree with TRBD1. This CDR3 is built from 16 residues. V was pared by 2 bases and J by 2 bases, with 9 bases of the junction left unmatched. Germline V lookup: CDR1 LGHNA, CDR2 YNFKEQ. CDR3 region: CASSQLLRDRPYEQYF. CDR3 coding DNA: TGTGCCAGCAGCCAACTCCTCCGGGACAGACCCTACGAGCAGTACTTC.

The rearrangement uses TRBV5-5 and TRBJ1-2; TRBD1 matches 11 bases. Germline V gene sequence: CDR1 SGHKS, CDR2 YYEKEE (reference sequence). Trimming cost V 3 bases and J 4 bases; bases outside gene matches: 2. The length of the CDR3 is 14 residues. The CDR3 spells CASSSGQGVYGYTF. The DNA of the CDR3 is TGTGCCAGCAGCTCGGGACAGGGGGTCTATGGCTACACCTTC. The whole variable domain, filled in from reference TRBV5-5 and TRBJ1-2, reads DAGVTQSPTHLIKTRGQQVTLRCSPISGHKSVSWYQQVLGQGPQFIFQYYEKEERGRGNFPDRFSARQFPNYSSELNVNALLLGDSALYLCASSSGQGVYGYTFGSGTRLTVV.

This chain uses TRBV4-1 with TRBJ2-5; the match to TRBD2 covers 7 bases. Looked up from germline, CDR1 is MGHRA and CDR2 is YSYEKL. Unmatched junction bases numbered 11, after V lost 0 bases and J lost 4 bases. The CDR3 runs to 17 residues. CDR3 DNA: TGCGCCAGCAGCCAAGATCCCCCGAACGGGGAGGGAGAGACCCAGTACTTC. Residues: CASSQDPPNGEGETQYF.

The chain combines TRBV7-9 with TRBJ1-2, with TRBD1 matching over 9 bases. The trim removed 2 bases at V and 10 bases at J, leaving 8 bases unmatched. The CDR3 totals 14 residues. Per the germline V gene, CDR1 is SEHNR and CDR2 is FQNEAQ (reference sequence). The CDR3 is CASSLWDRVYDYTF. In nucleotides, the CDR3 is TGTGCCAGCAGCTTATGGGACAGGGTTTACGACTACACCTTC.

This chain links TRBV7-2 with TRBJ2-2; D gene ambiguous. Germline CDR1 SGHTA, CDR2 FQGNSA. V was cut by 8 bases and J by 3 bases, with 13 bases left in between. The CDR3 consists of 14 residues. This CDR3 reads CASGRGSYTGELFF. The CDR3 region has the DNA TGTGCCAGCGGCCGCGGCAGCTACACCGGGGAGCTGTTTTTT.

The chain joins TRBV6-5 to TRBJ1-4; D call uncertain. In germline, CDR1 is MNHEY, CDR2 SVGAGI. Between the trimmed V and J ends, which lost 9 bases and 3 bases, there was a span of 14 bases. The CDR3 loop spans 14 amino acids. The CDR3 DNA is TGTGCCAGTGGAATTCAGCGCTCTAATGAAAAACTGTTTTTT. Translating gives CASGIQRSNEKLFF.